The TCR beta chain described here comes from a study of cytomegalovirus exposure and HLA in healthy donors. Primers for the PCR totalled 60 Vbeta and 13 Jbeta. Method: immunoSEQ multiplex PCR; TCRdb's copy keeps in-frame clones and lacks some. Altogether about 130,000 clones are present, 84% being singletons, with the ten largest covering 2.7%. The CDR3 totals 15 residues. V lost 0 bases and J lost 4, with 12 bases in between. In germline, CDR1 is SGHAT, CDR2 FQNNGV. This TCR derives from a man in his fifties or sixties in good health and CMV-seronegative. The chain has TRBV11-2 and TRBJ1-2; D is unresolved. The source material was PBMCs. The CDR3 sequence is CASSLDQRDLYGYTF. For the CDR3, the DNA is TGTGCCAGCAGCTTAGATCAAAGAGATCTCTATGGCTACACCTTC.